This T cell receptor beta chain came from a study of blood T cell repertoires in COVID-19. About the study: The study drew acute and convalescent COVID-19 samples from the United States, Italy and Spain.

The repertoire was sequenced with immunoSEQ multiplex PCR; TCRdb's copy has only in-frame clones and lacks some. The data hold hundreds of thousands of clones, with 83% observed a single time. This CDR3 contains 16 residues. The junction had 14 bases not matched to a gene; V was cut back by 6 bases and J by 6 bases. Germline CDR1 SNHLY, CDR2 FYNNEI. This clonotype was sampled from a woman in her forties with active or convalescent COVID-19. The specimen sequenced was peripheral blood. This chain uses TRBV2 with TRBJ2-3; TRBD2 matches at 8 bases. The CDR3 is CASRPEGSGAGDTQYF. The DNA for the CDR3 is TGTGCCAGCAGACCCGAGGGTAGCGGGGCCGGGGATACGCAGTATTTT.